A single sample is the source of the 10 T cell receptor beta chains below, sequenced in a study of cytomegalovirus exposure and HLA in healthy donors. PCR amplification relied on 60 Vbeta primers (plus 13 Jbeta primers). Produced via immunoSEQ multiplex PCR; TCRdb's table is partial and in-frame only. The sample carries 150,000 to 200,000 clones, 80% to 90% recorded once. The sample consisted of PBMCs. The source is a woman aged 25 to 39 in good health and CMV-seropositive.

This sequence joins TRBV6-5 and TRBJ2-7; possibly TRBD2 for D (5 bases). Germline assignment: CDR1 MNHEY and CDR2 SVGAGI. The CDR3 extends over 12 amino acids. Trimming removed 2 bases at V and 4 bases at J, with 6 bases between. DNA for the CDR3: TGTGCCAGCAGTTACCCGGGGTACGAGCAGTACTTC. This gives the protein CASSYPGYEQYF.

This sequence joins TRBV6-6 and TRBJ1-1, with TRBD1 matching over 11 bases. Trimming took 2 bases from V and 4 from J; bases not matched to a gene: 6. The CDR3 extends over 16 amino acids. Per the germline V gene, CDR1 is MNHNY and CDR2 is SVGAGI (reference sequence). The CDR3 sequence is CASSYERTGGFTEAFF. CDR3 DNA: TGTGCCAGCAGTTACGAGAGGACAGGGGGCTTCACTGAAGCTTTCTTT.

This clone was detected once. The chain joins TRBV5-1 to TRBJ1-2, with 8 positions matching TRBD1. The germline V gene encodes CDR1 SGHRS and CDR2 YFSETQ. V trimming: 4 bases; J trimming: 7 bases; junction bases outside the gene matches: 12. CDR3 length: 15 amino acids. This CDR3 is CASSPEPDRVLGYTF. The CDR3 DNA follows: TGCGCCAGCAGCCCGGAACCGGACAGGGTCCTTGGCTACACCTTC.

The gene calls are TRBV9 and TRBJ2-2, with 8 bases aligning to TRBD1. The CDR3 length is 13 residues. The V gene's germline CDR1 is SGDLS and CDR2 YYNGEE. The junction had 3 bases not matched to a gene; V was cut back by 7 bases and J by 4 bases. The DNA for the CDR3 is TGTGCCAGCGGCAGGGGGCCCACCGGGGAGCTGTTTTTT. Protein: CASGRGPTGELFF. The variable domain in full, completed from reference TRBV9 and TRBJ2-2, reads DSGVTQTPKHLITATGQRVTLRCSPRSGDLSVYWYQQSLDQGLQFLIQYYNGEERAKGNILERFSAQQFPDLHSELNLSSLELGDSALYFCASGRGPTGELFFGEGSRLTVL.

This clone was seen more than once but under ten times. This chain connects TRBV5-5 to TRBJ1-1, with a tentative D call TRBD1 (5 bases). CDR3 size: 13 residues. V was trimmed by 2 bases and J by 3 bases, leaving 8 bases between them. Germline lookup yields CDR1 SGHKS and CDR2 YYEKEE (reference sequence). Here the CDR3 reads CASSFRVYTEAFF. The CDR3 nucleotides read TGTGCCAGCAGCTTCAGGGTGTACACTGAAGCTTTCTTT.

This sequence joins TRBV19 and TRBJ1-6; D gene uncertain. Germline V CDR1 and CDR2: LNHDA, SQIVND (reference sequence). The V gene lost 3 bases and the J gene lost 14 bases, with 11 bases spanning the gap. The CDR3 has 12 amino acids. The CDR3 bases are TGTGCCAGTAGTATCCCGGGGAGCGCCCTCCACTTT. Amino acid sequence: CASSIPGSALHF.

This clone was counted a single time. The chain combines TRBV5-1 with TRBJ1-2; the D is unclear. CDR1 SGHRS and CDR2 YFSETQ come from the germline V gene. V was pared by 0 bases and J by 0 bases, with 6 bases between. The CDR3 is 14 residues long. The chain's CDR3 is CASSLVASNYGYTF. CDR3 nucleotide sequence: TGCGCCAGCAGCTTGGTAGCTTCTAACTATGGCTACACCTTC.

This sequence joins TRBV7-8 and TRBJ1-1; tentatively, D is TRBD1 (6 bases). CDR1 and CDR2 from the germline V gene are SGHVS and FQNEAQ. This CDR3 has 14 amino acids. The ends were cut back, 5 bases at V and 1 base at J, with 11 bases in the middle. The CDR3 sequence: CASSPQTGNTEAFF. The CDR3 nucleotides read TGTGCCAGCAGCCCCCAGACAGGGAACACTGAAGCTTTCTTT.

The chain is built from TRBV9 and TRBJ1-1; no clear D gene. Germline loops: CDR1 SGDLS, CDR2 YYNGEE. V was cut by 0 bases and J by 1 base, with 10 bases left in between. The CDR3 spans 15 residues. The CDR3 coding sequence is TGTGCCAGCAGCGTAGTTGTGGAGAGGAACACTGAAGCTTTCTTT. Translated, it gives CASSVVVERNTEAFF.

The chain uses TRBV18 and TRBJ1-1; 8 bases fit TRBD1. In germline, CDR1 is KGHSH, CDR2 LQKENI. The CDR3 length is 16 residues. With 6 bases clipped from V and 4 bases from J, the junction kept 13 bases outside the gene matches. The CDR3 coding sequence is TGTGCCAGCTCCGTGGTAGCAGGGGGCGCAGGCACTGAAGCTTTCTTT. It yields the protein CASSVVAGGAGTEAFF. Together with reference TRBV18 and TRBJ1-1, the CDR3 gives the full variable domain: NAGVMQNPRHLVRRRGQEARLRCSPMKGHSHVYWYRQLPEEGLKFMVYLQKENIIDESGMPKERFSAEFPKEGPSILRIQQVVRGDSAAYFCASSVVAGGAGTEAFFGQGTRLTVV.